This T cell receptor beta chain was profiled in a study of cytomegalovirus exposure and HLA in healthy donors (dated by TCRdb to about 2017). General notes on the study: In an earlier analysis of approximately 500 of the donors, 250 to 300 Gb of sequence data and 95 million to 130 million unique TCR beta sequences from about 179 million T cells were reported. Approximately 300 gigabases of sequencing data and 91 million or so unique TCR sequences made up an early release that covered several hundred HLA-typed donors. Of the roughly 390 genotyped donors, 80% to 90% were placed in the genetic ancestry cluster associated with self-reported Caucasian donors. The study was designed to test whether signatures of past pathogen exposure could be identified by cataloging public T cell receptors. The study used immunosequencing to profile the T cell repertoires of 600 to 850 subjects and linked those repertoires to cytomegalovirus serostatus. A separate validation cohort of about 110 different subjects was used in addition to the 666-subject first cohort. To predict cytomegalovirus infection status, the study combined high-throughput TCR immunosequencing, statistical association of individual TCRs with disease status, and machine learning. To study patterns of TCR occurrence, a later analysis re-analyzed previously published TCR beta repertoires from under 750 donors and added high-resolution HLA genotyping. Rather than using new phenotypic data, the later analysis identified candidate immune exposures from TCR beta sequences and from how often those sequences occurred across donors. An earlier analysis of approximately 640 of the donors applied high-throughput TCR beta sequencing to assess whether each TCR beta V gene segment acted as functional or pseudogenic. Donor age, sex, ethnicity and CMV serostatus were compiled alongside the repertoire data. A later genetic analysis took genome-wide SNP genotypes for about three fifths of the 666 donors and used that subset as a discovery cohort. All discovery cohort repertoires had been generated on a single sequencing platform. Class I and class II HLA loci were covered by the typing at four-digit resolution. Typing coverage differed by locus: A, B, C, DRB1 and DQB1 were typed in roughly 629-630 donors, DQA1 in about 550, DPA1 in some 570, and DPB1 in just under 480. Several DR-DQ haplotypes were treated as single units for association and clustering because of strong linkage in the cohort. Among 300 to 500 genotyped donors of the cohort, an average of around 250,000 unique TCR beta nucleotide sequences was sequenced per donor, of which approximately 19% were non-productive.

Taken from the germline V gene (reference sequence), the CDR1 and CDR2 loops are MNHEY and SMNVEV. The CDR3, from cysteine to phenylalanine, totals 16 residues. The kept DNA is CDR3 alone, 48 bases in frame from the first base. V has 0 bases trimmed and J has 6 bases trimmed; junction bases matching no gene number 4. Overall study outcomes, separate from this receptor: In this cohort, only TCR beta chains were sequenced, and detectable features were limited by the absence of alpha or paired-chain data. Compared with the approximately 720-donor mean, donors in an Asian-associated ancestry cluster had fewer N-insertions in productive TCRs, according to a later genetic analysis. Because counts were too low, under 20 rarely observed V segments, including chromosome 9 orphons, were left out of the earlier analysis of 587 of the donors. A later analysis reported that several top co-occurrence clusters appeared linked to parvovirus B19, influenza, CMV and Epstein-Barr virus. Because some donors lacked HLA typing at each locus, the association tests relied only on the typed subset. Strong co-occurrence of HLA alleles, especially DR and DQ, made assigning TCR associations to individual alleles difficult. Broadly in line with IMGT annotations, most TCR beta V segments showed up in productive rearrangements about 90% or about 30% of the time in an earlier analysis of 587 of the donors. Some IMGT-functional V segments, including TRBV6-2 and TRBV6-3, could not be told apart with the 87-base-pair reads, so those segments were excluded. A group of highly shared sequence variants was considered likely to be a technical artifact of the sequencing pipeline. Specific HLA alleles were associated with 15,000 to 20,000 TCR beta sequences at a false discovery rate of 0.05 in a later analysis. Immune exposure information for the cohort was limited to CMV serostatus. Across donors, most TCR sequences were observed very rarely, whereas some public TCRs were present in many individuals. Roughly uniform sequencing depth across donors was assumed in presence/absence analyses, although this assumption may not hold. In a later analysis, the rate of TCR association differed among HLA loci, with DRB1 alleles having the most associated TCRs and HLA-C alleles having the fewest. In vitro tests confirmed that three of the cytomegalovirus-associated TCR beta chains recognize cytomegalovirus antigens. A later genetic analysis associated a missense DCLRE1C variant with V-gene and J-gene trimming of TCR beta chains, and an independent cohort replicated the association. Cytomegalovirus status was reported to be diagnosed by the classifier with high specificity and sensitivity in both the original and validation cohorts. Correlated functional status among segregating V segments might reflect linkage disequilibrium, but an unknown experimental factor could not be ruled out. In the study, about 150 TCR beta chains were listed as associated with cytomegalovirus. Most CMV-associated TCR beta chains appeared to be HLA-restricted in a later analysis, and the HLA associations seemed to be driven largely by CMV exposure. A further reported finding was that TCR beta sequences accurately predicted the HLA-A and HLA-B alleles for most subjects in the first cohort. A later analysis found that HLA-associated TCR beta chains were more clonally expanded and had lower generation probabilities than equally common non-associated chains. The authors suggested that the approach could potentially be extended to other disease states and immunological phenotypes.

Library creation used the immunoSEQ multiplex PCR assay. For the multiplex PCR, a mixture combining 60 forward primers for TCR Vbeta segments and 13 reverse primers for TCR Jbeta segments was used. The CDR3 region of rearranged TCR beta genes was amplified from genomic DNA by a multiplex PCR assay. On the Illumina HiSeq System, the amplified TCR beta libraries were sequenced as 87-base-pair reads. In the paper's pipeline: Across the roughly 640 repertoires, a later analysis counted some 81 million unique TCR beta chains, approximately 12 million of which were shared by at least two donors. To remove PCR and sequencing errors, raw reads were error-corrected and collapsed into unique sequences using a nearest-neighbor algorithm that merged closely related sequences. V, D and J gene segments were assigned by aligning CDR3 sequences to IMGT reference sequences. For a sequence to be retained, at least a six-nucleotide match to both a V gene segment and a J gene segment was required. Rearrangements were classified as productive when the CDR3 lacked stop codons and remained in frame with V and J, and all other rearrangements were classified as non-productive. Following IMGT convention, CDR3 was defined as the stretch from the second conserved V-encoded cysteine up to the conserved J-encoded phenylalanine. Sequences without an unambiguous match to a single V gene segment were excluded from the earlier analysis of about 600 of the donors. An earlier analysis of a few hundred of the donors called V segments functional above 56.7% productive rearrangements and segregating when the between-donor standard deviation exceeded 5%. A statistical classification framework was developed to diagnose cytomegalovirus status using the catalog of TCR beta chain sequences. In a later analysis, V and J genes were assigned by comparing TCR nucleotide sequences against IMGT/GENE-DB human TR gene sequences. In a later analysis, CDR3 sequences and most-parsimonious VDJ recombination scenarios were assigned using the TCRdist pipeline. A later analysis defined each TCR beta chain by its CDR3 amino acid sequence plus V-gene family, and excluded reads lacking a unique V-gene family. As a way to deal with suspected cross-contamination and a sequencing artifact, a later analysis dropped more than 500 nucleotide sequences that were highly shared and had low generation probability. A later analysis calculated a clonal expansion index for each public chain from normalized within-repertoire ranks of inferred template counts. A later analysis computed generation probabilities with a VDJ recombination model fitted to out-of-frame rearrangements, and checked the results against IGoR. Hypergeometric tests were used in a later analysis to score TCR-TCR, TCR-HLA and TCR-CMV co-occurrence, with a repertoire-size bias correction applied to the TCR pairs. In a later analysis, false discovery rates were estimated by permuting HLA or CMV assignments 20 times. In a later analysis, co-occurring TCRs were grouped using DBSCAN, and TCRdist sequence similarity was added for clustering within HLA-allele-positive subsets. Repertoires with fewer than 30,000 or more than 120,000 public chains were left out of co-occurrence clustering, as were five repertoires with anomalous nucleotide sharing. As stored in TCRdb, this immuneACCESS dataset retains in-frame rearrangements with V and J assigned. A fraction of the clones does not appear; measured against another copy, unresolved V genes explain less than half of the discrepancy, and the remainder lacks a known reason. That table furnishes V, J and clone size, whereas the DNA furnished D and trimming. This sample lists 70,000 to 100,000 clones; around 84% were detected once. Around 2% of the sample belongs to the ten largest clones.

Note on this clone: This clone's antigen is unknown. The sample holds no much larger clone one base away, and base qualities are not on file.

The cohort was made up of several hundred healthy bone marrow donors. At the time of sampling, all cohort members were nominally healthy, though unrecorded immune exposures were likely present. The donor tested CMV seronegative and was one of the 352 seronegative cohort members. A peripheral blood sample was collected from each donor, and TCR beta sequencing was performed on peripheral blood mononuclear cells. Genomic DNA was extracted from the blood cell samples with the Qiagen DNeasy Blood Extraction Kit. This sequence originates from a man aged 18 to 29 in good health and CMV-seronegative. Sequencing used PBMCs. Recombination connected TRBV27 to TRBJ1-4; 10 bases in the middle match TRBD1. The nucleotides are TGTGCCAGCAGTTTATCCGACAGGGGGCCGTATGAAAAACTGTTTTTT. It translates as CASSLSDRGPYEKLFF. The full variable domain, with segments outside the CDR3 supplied by the reference TRBV27 and TRBJ1-4 proteins, appears as EAQVTQNPRYLITVTGKKLTVTCSQNMNHEYMSWYRQDPGLGLRQIYYSMNVEVTDKGDVPEGYKVSRKEKRNFPLILESPSPNQTSLYFCASSLSDRGPYEKLFFGSGTQLSVL.